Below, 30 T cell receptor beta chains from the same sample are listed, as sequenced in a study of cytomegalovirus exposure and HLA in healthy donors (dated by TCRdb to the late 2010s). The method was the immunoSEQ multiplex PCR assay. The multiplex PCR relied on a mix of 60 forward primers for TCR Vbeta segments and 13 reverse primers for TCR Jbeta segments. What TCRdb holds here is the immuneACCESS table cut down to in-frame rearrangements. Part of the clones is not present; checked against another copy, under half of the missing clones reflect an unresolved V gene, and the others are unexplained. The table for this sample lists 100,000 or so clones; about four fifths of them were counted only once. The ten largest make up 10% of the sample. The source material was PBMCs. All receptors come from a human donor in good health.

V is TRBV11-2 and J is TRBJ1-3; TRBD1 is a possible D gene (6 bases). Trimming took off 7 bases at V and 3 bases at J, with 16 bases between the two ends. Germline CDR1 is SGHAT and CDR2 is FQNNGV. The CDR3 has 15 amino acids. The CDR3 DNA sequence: TGTGCCAGCACCGCTAGTGGGGGCATTGGAAACACCATATATTTT. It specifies CASTASGGIGNTIYF.

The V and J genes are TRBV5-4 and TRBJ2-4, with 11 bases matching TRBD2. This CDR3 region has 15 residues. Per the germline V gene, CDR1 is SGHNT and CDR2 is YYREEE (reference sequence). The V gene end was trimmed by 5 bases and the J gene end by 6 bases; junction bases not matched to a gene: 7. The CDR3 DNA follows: TGTGCCAGCAGACCGGGACTAGCGGACTTAAACATTCAGTACTTC. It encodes CASRPGLADLNIQYF.

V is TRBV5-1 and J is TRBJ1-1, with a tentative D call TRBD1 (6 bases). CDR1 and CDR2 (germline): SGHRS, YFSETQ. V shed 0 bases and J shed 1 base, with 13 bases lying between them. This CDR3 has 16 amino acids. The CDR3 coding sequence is TGCGCCAGCAGCTTGGCACTCAGGGGATCGAACACTGAAGCTTTCTTT. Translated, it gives CASSLALRGSNTEAFF.

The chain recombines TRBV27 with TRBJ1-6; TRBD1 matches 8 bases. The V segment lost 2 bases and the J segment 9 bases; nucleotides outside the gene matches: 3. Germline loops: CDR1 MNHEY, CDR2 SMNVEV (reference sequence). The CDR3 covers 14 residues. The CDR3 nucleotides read TGTGCCAGCAGTTTACAGGGGGCAGCTTCACCCCTCCACTTT. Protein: CASSLQGAASPLHF.

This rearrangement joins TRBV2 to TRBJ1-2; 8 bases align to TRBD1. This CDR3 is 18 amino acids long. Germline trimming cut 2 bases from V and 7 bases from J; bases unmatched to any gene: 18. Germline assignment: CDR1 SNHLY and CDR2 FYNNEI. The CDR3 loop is CASSERLAQARGQSGYTF. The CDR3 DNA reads TGTGCCAGCAGTGAAAGGTTGGCTCAGGCCAGGGGGCAGTCTGGCTACACCTTC.

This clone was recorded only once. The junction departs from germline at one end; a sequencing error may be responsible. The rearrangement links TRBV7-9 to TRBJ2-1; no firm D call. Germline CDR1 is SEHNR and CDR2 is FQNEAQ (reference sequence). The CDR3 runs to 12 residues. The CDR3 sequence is CSSSLDRVEQFF. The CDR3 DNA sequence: TGTTCCAGCAGCTTAGATCGGGTTGAGCAGTTCTTC.

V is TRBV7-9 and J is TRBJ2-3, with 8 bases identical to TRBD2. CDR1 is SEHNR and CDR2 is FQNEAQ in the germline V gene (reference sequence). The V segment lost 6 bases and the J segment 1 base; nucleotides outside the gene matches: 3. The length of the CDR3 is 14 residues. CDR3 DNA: TGTGCCAGCAGTCGAGCGGGGGGCACAGATACGCAGTATTTT. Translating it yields CASSRAGGTDTQYF.

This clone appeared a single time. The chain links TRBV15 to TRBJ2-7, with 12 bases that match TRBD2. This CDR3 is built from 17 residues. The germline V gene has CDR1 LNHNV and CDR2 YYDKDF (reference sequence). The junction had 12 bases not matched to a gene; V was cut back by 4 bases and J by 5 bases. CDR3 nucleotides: TGTGCCACCAGCAACAAAAGTCTAGCGGGAGGGCCACACGAGCAGTACTTC. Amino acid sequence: CATSNKSLAGGPHEQYF.

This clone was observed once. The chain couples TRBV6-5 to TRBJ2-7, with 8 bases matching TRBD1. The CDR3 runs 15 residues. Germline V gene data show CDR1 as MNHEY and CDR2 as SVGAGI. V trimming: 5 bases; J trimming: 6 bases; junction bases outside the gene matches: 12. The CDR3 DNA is TGTGCCAGCAGTACCTCGACAGGGGATATCTCCGAGCAGTACTTC. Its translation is CASSTSTGDISEQYF.

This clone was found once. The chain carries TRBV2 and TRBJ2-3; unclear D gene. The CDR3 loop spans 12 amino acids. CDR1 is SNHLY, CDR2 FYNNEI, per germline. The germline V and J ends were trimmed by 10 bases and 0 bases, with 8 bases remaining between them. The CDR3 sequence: CATLTSTDTQYF. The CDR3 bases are TGTGCCACCTTGACTAGCACAGATACGCAGTATTTT. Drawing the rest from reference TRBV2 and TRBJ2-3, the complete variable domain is EPEVTQTPSHQVTQMGQEVILRCVPISNHLYFYWYRQILGQKVEFLVSFYNNEISEKSEIFDDQFSVERPDGSNFTLKIRSTKLEDSAMYFCATLTSTDTQYFGPGTRLTVL.

The CDR3: CASSSPRSGNTIYF. CDR3 nucleotides: TGTGCCAGCAGCTCCCCCCGGTCTGGAAACACCATATATTTT. The chain combines TRBV7-2 with TRBJ1-3; D call uncertain. The CDR3 runs to 14 residues. The germline CDR1 and CDR2 sequences are SGHTA and FQGNSA. Trimming removed 4 bases at V and 1 base at J, with 8 bases between.

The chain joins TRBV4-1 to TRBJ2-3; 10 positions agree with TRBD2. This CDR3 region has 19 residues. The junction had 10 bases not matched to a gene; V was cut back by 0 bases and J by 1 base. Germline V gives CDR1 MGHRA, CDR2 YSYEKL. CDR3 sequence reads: CASSQERSQRGGRTDTQYF. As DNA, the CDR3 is TGCGCCAGCAGCCAAGAGCGAAGCCAGCGGGGGGGCCGCACAGATACGCAGTATTTT.

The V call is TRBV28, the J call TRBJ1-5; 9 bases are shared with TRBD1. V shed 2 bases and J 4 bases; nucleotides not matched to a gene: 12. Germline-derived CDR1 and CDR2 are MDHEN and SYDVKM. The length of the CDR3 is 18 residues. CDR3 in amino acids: CASSLKGTGTGRNQPQHF. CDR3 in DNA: TGTGCCAGCAGTTTAAAGGGGACCGGGACAGGGCGGAATCAGCCCCAGCATTTT.

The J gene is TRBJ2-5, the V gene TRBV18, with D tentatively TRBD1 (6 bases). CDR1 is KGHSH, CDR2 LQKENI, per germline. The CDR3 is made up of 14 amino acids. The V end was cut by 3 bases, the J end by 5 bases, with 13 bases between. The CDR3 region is CASSPRRGMETQYF. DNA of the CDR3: TGTGCCAGCTCACCGCGCAGGGGTATGGAGACCCAGTACTTC.

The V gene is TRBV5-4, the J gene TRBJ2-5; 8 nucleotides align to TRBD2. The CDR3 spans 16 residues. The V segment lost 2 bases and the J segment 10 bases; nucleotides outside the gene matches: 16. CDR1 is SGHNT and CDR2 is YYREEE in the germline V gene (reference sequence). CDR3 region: CASSFLGGGRKRGQYF. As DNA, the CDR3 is TGTGCCAGCAGCTTTCTTGGCGGGGGGCGGAAGAGAGGCCAGTACTTC.

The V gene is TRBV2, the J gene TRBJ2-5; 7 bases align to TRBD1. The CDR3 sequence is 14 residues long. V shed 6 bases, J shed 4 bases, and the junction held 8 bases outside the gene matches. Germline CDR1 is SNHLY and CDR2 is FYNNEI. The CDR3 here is CASRATGWVETQYF. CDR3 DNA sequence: TGTGCCAGCAGGGCGACAGGGTGGGTAGAGACCCAGTACTTC.

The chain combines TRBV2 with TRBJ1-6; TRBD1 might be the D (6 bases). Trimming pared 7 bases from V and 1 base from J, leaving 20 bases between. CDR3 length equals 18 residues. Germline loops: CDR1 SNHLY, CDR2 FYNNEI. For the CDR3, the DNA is TGTGCCAGCAACACCCCCCCAGGGGAAGGGTCCTATAATTCACCCCTCCACTTT. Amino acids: CASNTPPGEGSYNSPLHF.

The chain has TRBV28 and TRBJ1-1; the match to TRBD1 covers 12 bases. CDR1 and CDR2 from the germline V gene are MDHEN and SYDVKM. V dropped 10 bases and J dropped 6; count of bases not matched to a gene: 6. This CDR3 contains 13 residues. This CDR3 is CATWDRGRSEAFF. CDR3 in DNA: TGTGCCACTTGGGACAGGGGGCGGTCTGAAGCTTTCTTT.

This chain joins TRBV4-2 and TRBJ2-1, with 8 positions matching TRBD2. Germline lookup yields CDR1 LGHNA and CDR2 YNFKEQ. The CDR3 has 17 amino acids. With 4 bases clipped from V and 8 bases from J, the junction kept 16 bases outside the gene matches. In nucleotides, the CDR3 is TGTGCCAGCAGCCCAATCTGGGAGGCTAGCGGGTTCCATGAGCAGTTCTTC. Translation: CASSPIWEASGFHEQFF.

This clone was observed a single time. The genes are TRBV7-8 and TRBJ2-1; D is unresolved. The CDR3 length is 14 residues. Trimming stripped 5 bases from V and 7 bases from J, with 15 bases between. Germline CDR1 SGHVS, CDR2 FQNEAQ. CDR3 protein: CASSRPPLGNEQFF. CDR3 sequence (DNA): TGTGCCAGCAGCCGTCCCCCTCTAGGAAATGAGCAGTTCTTC.

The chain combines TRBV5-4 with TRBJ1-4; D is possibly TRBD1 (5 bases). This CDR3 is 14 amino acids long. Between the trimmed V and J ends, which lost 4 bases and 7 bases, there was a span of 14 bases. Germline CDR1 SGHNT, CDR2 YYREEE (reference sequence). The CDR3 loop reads CASSGGVAGEKLFF. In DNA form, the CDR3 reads TGTGCCAGCAGCGGGGGGGTCGCGGGTGAAAAACTGTTTTTT.

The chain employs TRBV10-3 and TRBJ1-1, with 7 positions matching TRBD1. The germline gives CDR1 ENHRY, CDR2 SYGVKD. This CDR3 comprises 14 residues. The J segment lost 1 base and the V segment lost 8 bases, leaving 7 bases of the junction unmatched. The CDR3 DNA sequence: TGTGCCATCTCAAAAGGACAGGCGAACACTGAAGCTTTCTTT. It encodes CAISKGQANTEAFF.

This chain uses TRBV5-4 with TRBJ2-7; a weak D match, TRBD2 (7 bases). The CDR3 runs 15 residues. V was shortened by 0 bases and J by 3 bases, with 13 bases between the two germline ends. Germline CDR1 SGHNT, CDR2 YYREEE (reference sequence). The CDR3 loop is CASSLEGGNLYEQYF. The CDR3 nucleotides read TGTGCCAGCAGCTTGGAGGGGGGGAACCTCTACGAGCAGTACTTC.

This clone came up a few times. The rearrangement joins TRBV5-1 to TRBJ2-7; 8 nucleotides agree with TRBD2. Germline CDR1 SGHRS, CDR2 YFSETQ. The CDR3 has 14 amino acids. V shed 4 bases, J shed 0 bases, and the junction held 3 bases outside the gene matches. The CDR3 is CASSPGGPSYEQYF. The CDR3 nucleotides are TGCGCCAGCAGCCCGGGGGGGCCCTCCTACGAGCAGTACTTC.

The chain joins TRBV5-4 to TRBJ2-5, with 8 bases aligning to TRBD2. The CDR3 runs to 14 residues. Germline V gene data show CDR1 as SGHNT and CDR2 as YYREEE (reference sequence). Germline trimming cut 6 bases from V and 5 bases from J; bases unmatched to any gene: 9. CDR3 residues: CASNRRGGGETQYF. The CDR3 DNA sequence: TGTGCCAGCAACCGGCGGGGCGGGGGGGAGACCCAGTACTTC.

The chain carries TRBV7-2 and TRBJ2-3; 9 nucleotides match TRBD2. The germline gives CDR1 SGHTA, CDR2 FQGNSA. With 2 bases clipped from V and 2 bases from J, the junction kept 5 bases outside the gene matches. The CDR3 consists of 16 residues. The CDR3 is CASSLWVAGDTDTQYF. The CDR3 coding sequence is TGTGCCAGCAGCTTATGGGTAGCGGGGGACACAGATACGCAGTATTTT.

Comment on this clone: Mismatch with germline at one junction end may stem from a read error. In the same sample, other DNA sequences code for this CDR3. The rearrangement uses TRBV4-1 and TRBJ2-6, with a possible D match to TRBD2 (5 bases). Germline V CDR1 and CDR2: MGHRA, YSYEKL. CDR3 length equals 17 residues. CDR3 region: CASSQEYGSSGANVLTF. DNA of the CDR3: TGCGCCAGTAGCCAAGAGTATGGGAGCTCTGGGGCCAACGTCCTGACTTTC.

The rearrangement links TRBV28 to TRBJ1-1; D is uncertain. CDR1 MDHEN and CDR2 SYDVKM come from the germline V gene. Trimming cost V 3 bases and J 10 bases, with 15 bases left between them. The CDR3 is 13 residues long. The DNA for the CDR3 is TGTGCCAGCAGTTTCTCGGTGCAGACACGAGCTTTCTTT. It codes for CASSFSVQTRAFF.

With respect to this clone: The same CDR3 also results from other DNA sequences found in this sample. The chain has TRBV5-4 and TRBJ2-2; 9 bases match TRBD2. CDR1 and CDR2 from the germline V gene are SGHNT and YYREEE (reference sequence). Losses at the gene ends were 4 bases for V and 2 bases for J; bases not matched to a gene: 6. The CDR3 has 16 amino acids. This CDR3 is CASSPLAGANTGELFF. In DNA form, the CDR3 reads TGTGCCAGCAGCCCTTTAGCGGGGGCAAACACCGGGGAGCTGTTTTTT.

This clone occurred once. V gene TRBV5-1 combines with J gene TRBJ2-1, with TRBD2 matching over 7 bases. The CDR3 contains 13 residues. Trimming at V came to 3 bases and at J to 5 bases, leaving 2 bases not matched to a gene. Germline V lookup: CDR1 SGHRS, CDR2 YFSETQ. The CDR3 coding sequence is TGCGCCAGCAGCTCCCGGGGGGACAATGAGCAGTTCTTC. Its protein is CASSSRGDNEQFF.